The text below deals with one T cell receptor (beta chain). Its antigen is still unknown. No much larger clonotype is one base removed from it; base qualities were not supplied. TCRbeta CDR3 regions were amplified from genomic DNA using the immunoSEQ Assay, a bias-controlled multiplex PCR. The authors' analysis ran thus. The number of nucleated cells in each sample was estimated by amplification of reference gene primers within the assay. To quantify the absolute abundance of each unique TCRbeta CDR3 rearrangement, sequence reads were collapsed and filtered. For each sample, productive Simpson clonality was calculated by taking the square root of Simpson's diversity index across productive rearrangements. TCRdb limited this immuneACCESS table to in-frame rearrangements with V and J called. A share of clones is missing; checked studies link under half to unresolved V genes, and the rest is unexplained. That table is the source of V, J and clone size, and D and trimming were worked out from the DNA. The sample profile shows hundreds of thousands of clones; roughly nine tenths of them were found once. Together, the top ten hold about 1% of the sample.

These data originate in a study of blood T cell repertoires in COVID-19 (dated by TCRdb to 2020 to 2022). A note on the overall study: Samples from collaborators originated in the United States, Italy and Spain and spanned both the acute and convalescent phases of COVID-19. The material from the prospective study consisted of cDNA or gDNA derived from T cells, B-cell-depleted T cells, or PBMCs. The dataset comprised deeply sampled blood TCRbeta repertoires from subjects exposed to, actively infected with, or recovered from COVID-19. A freely available public database, intended as a resource for researchers studying the immune response to SARS-CoV-2, is where the repertoires were released. Samples came from the ongoing ImmuneRACE study (first 160 participants) plus 1,254 subjects from 6 global collaborators. A de-identified subject ID, COVID-19 status, age in years and sex were almost always included in the sample metadata. Where available, HLA class I and class II types were taken from metadata supplied by the sample provider and were not determined by assay-based typing. What the authors observed across the whole study: How much clinical and demographic metadata was included differed by source and by participant, and the metadata was provided uncurated.

In the prospective study, participants were roughly 18 to 95 years old, resided in about two dozen geographic areas of the United States, and were enrolled through a virtual design. In the prospective study, cohorts were assigned on the basis of participant-reported clinical history obtained from a screening survey and a study questionnaire. For ImmuneRACE Cohort 3, a participant was defined as recovered based on two consecutive negative NP/OP PCR tests, clearance by a healthcare professional, or resolution of symptoms. Mobile phlebotomists in the prospective study collected whole blood, serum and a nasopharyngeal or oropharyngeal swab from every participant. Prospective study participants could optionally give additional blood draws and questionnaires over an approximately 2-month period. Before DNA extraction, blood samples from the prospective study were shipped at room temperature or frozen.

Measured from the cysteine to the phenylalanine, the CDR3 is 15 residues long. Only the CDR3 region is kept as DNA, spanning 45 bases read in frame from base 1. Per the germline V gene, MNHEY is the CDR1 and SVGAGI is the CDR2. V lost 7 bases and J lost 3 bases, and the count of bases not matched to a germline gene is 7. The sample comprised PBMCs or T cells enriched from blood (not recorded which). This receptor chain uses TRBV6-5 and TRBJ1-5, with 9 junctional bases fitting TRBD1. This TCR derives from a man younger than 35 who had recovered from COVID-19. Read as DNA, the sequence is TGTGCCAGCAAAGGACAGGGGTTTGCCAATCAGCCCCAGCATTTT. Its protein is CASKGQGFANQPQHF.